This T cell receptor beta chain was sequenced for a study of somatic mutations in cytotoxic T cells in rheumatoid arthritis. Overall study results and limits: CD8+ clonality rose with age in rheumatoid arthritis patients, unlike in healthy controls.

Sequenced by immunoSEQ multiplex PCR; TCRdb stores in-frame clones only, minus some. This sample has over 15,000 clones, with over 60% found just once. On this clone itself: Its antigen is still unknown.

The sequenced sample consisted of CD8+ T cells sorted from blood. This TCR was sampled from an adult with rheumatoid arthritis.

CDR3 loop: CASSEPSGGEVGNTIYF. The CDR3, as DNA: TGTGCCAGCAGCGAGCCAAGCGGGGGGGAGGTTGGAAACACCATATATTTT. The V gene is TRBV9, the J gene TRBJ1-3; D is perhaps TRBD1 (5 bases). The CDR3 spans 17 residues. The V gene's germline CDR1 is SGDLS and CDR2 YYNGEE. Trimming removed 3 bases from V and 3 bases from J, with 19 bases in between.